Listed here are 22 T cell receptor beta chains from one sample, sequenced in a study of T cell responses to AZD1222 COVID-19 vaccine. Generated by immunoSEQ multiplex PCR, the TCRdb table keeps only in-frame clones and is missing some. The table records 82,000 or so clones, around nine tenths of them present only once. Sequences were derived from peripheral blood, sampled on day 0 of AZD1222 vaccination. Receptors were obtained from an adult in good health.

The rearrangement uses TRBV2 and TRBJ1-5; D remains ambiguous. Looked up from germline, CDR1 is SNHLY and CDR2 is FYNNEI. Trimming left V 2 bases short and J 6 bases short, with 8 bases between. This CDR3 is built from 13 residues. The CDR3 sequence is CASSEIEGQPQHF. In DNA form, the CDR3 reads TGTGCCAGCAGTGAAATAGAGGGTCAGCCCCAGCATTTT.

This chain joins TRBV4-3 and TRBJ2-2; unclear D gene. V was clipped by 3 bases and J by 2 bases, with 7 bases between them. Germline-derived CDR1 and CDR2 are LGHNA and YSLEER. The CDR3 contains 14 residues. This chain's CDR3 is CASSQDINTGELFF. CDR3 in DNA: TGCGCCAGCAGCCAGGATATTAACACCGGGGAGCTGTTTTTT.

The rearrangement uses TRBV5-1 and TRBJ1-2, with 9 positions matching TRBD1. Germline CDR1 and CDR2: SGHRS and YFSETQ. With V trimmed by 1 base and J by 0 bases, 4 bases remained unmatched. CDR3 length: 16 amino acids. Written as DNA, the CDR3 is TGCGCCAGCAGCTTGACAGGGGGCAACGCTAACTATGGCTACACCTTC. Encoded protein: CASSLTGGNANYGYTF.

The chain links TRBV5-5 to TRBJ2-5; maybe TRBD1 (5 bases). The germline V gene encodes CDR1 SGHKS and CDR2 YYEKEE (reference sequence). The V end lost 4 bases, the J end lost 1 base, and 11 bases lay between the germline ends. The CDR3 runs 14 residues. The CDR3 protein is CASSGWGLQETQYF. CDR3 DNA: TGTGCCAGCAGCGGGTGGGGCCTCCAAGAGACCCAGTACTTC.

The rearrangement uses TRBV10-3 and TRBJ1-4, with D possibly being TRBD1 (6 bases). Trimming stripped 0 bases from V and 7 bases from J, with 12 bases between. Germline V gives CDR1 ENHRY, CDR2 SYGVKD. The CDR3 extends over 15 amino acids. CDR3 loop: CAISESAGAGEKLFF. CDR3 DNA sequence: TGTGCCATCAGTGAGTCGGCGGGGGCGGGTGAAAAACTGTTTTTT.

This chain links TRBV5-4 with TRBJ2-7, with D possibly TRBD2 on 6 matching bases. Germline V gives CDR1 SGHNT, CDR2 YYREEE (reference sequence). The CDR3 runs 14 residues. Trimming took 2 bases from V and 0 from J, leaving 9 bases between them. The CDR3, as DNA: TGTGCCAGCAGCTTAATCGGGAGCTCCTACGAGCAGTACTTC. It codes for CASSLIGSSYEQYF.

This chain joins TRBV28 and TRBJ2-7; D is unresolved. Trimming left V 0 bases short and J 0 bases short, with 6 bases between. CDR3 size: 14 residues. CDR1 and CDR2 (germline): MDHEN, SYDVKM. Here the CDR3 DNA reads TGTGCCAGCAGTTTATGGGCTTACTCCTACGAGCAGTACTTC. Its protein is CASSLWAYSYEQYF. The whole variable domain, remainder taken from reference TRBV28 and TRBJ2-7, is DVKVTQSSRYLVKRTGEKVFLECVQDMDHENMFWYRQDPGLGLRLIYFSYDVKMKEKGDIPEGYSVSREKKERFSLILESASTNQTSMYLCASSLWAYSYEQYFGPGTRLTVT.

The chain links TRBV7-2 to TRBJ1-1; 7 nucleotides align to TRBD1. Trimming removed 4 bases from V and 5 bases from J; junction bases left unmatched: 4. Per the germline V gene, CDR1 is SGHTA and CDR2 is FQGNSA. The CDR3 is 13 residues long. CDR3 nucleotides: TGTGCCAGCAGCTCCAGACAGGGTACTGAAGCTTTCTTT. Translated, it gives CASSSRQGTEAFF.

The V and J genes are TRBV21-1 and TRBJ1-1. TRBV21-1 constitutes a pseudogene. The CDR3 covers 14 residues. The CDR3 is CASMRGRENTEAFF. CDR3 in DNA: TGTGCCAGCATGAGGGGGAGGGAGAACACTGAAGCTTTCTTT.

The rearrangement uses TRBV18 and TRBJ1-1, with 9 bases fitting TRBD1. The CDR3 is made up of 15 amino acids. Germline V gives CDR1 KGHSH, CDR2 LQKENI. V lost 4 bases and J lost 1; bases outside the gene matches: 4. The CDR3 coding sequence is TGTGCCAGCTCACTTGGGACAGGGAGGAACACTGAAGCTTTCTTT. This translates into CASSLGTGRNTEAFF.

CDR3: CASSELGDPAYEQYF. The CDR3 DNA reads TGCGCCAGCAGTGAGTTGGGGGATCCAGCCTACGAGCAGTACTTC. The rearrangement links TRBV10-1 to TRBJ2-7; TRBD1 or TRBD2 may be the D gene (5 bases each). The CDR3 sequence is 15 residues long. CDR1 and CDR2 (germline): WNHNN, SYGVQD (reference sequence). The V end was cut by 1 base, the J end by 2 bases, with 12 bases between.

The CDR3 region is CASSLEQKMNTEAFF. In nucleotides, the CDR3 is TGTGCCAGCAGTTTAGAACAGAAAATGAACACTGAAGCTTTCTTT. The rearrangement uses TRBV28 and TRBJ1-1; no clear D gene. Trimming took off 2 bases at V and 0 bases at J, with 10 bases between the two ends. The CDR3 has 15 residues. Germline V gives CDR1 MDHEN, CDR2 SYDVKM.

The V call is TRBV29-1, the J call TRBJ2-7; D is undetermined. CDR3 length: 12 amino acids. Trimming took 4 bases from V and 3 from J, leaving 10 bases between them. Germline values: CDR1 SQVTM, CDR2 ANQGSEA. The CDR3 DNA is TGCAGCGTTGTACTTCCTTTCTACGAGCAGTACTTC. Encoded protein: CSVVLPFYEQYF.

This clone has only a few counts. J is TRBJ1-3 and V is TRBV28, with no clear D. Germline-derived CDR1 and CDR2 are MDHEN and SYDVKM. The V end lost 3 bases, the J end lost 4 bases, and 16 bases lay between the germline ends. This CDR3 is built from 16 residues. This CDR3 is CASSFGRRAQGNTIYF. The DNA of the CDR3 is TGTGCCAGCAGTTTTGGGCGTCGCGCGCAGGGAAACACCATATATTTT.

The gene calls are TRBV28 and TRBJ2-3; 9 bases agree with TRBD2. The CDR3 is made up of 15 amino acids. CDR1 MDHEN and CDR2 SYDVKM come from the germline V gene. Germline trimming cut 5 bases from V and 3 bases from J; bases unmatched to any gene: 6. The DNA for the CDR3 is TGTGCCAGCAGTGACGGGACTAGCAAGACAGATACGCAGTATTTT. Its protein is CASSDGTSKTDTQYF. Variable domain in full (rest from reference TRBV28 and TRBJ2-3): DVKVTQSSRYLVKRTGEKVFLECVQDMDHENMFWYRQDPGLGLRLIYFSYDVKMKEKGDIPEGYSVSREKKERFSLILESASTNQTSMYLCASSDGTSKTDTQYFGPGTRLTVL.

This rearrangement joins TRBV3-1 (or the pseudogene TRBV3-2) to TRBJ1-6, with unresolved D. Germline V gene data show CDR1 as LGHDT and CDR2 as YNNKEL (reference sequence). The CDR3 runs to 15 residues. The germline V and J ends were trimmed by 1 base and 10 bases, with 14 bases remaining between them. The CDR3 DNA reads TGTGCCAGCAGCCAAGGGTTAGCGGAGTACTCACCCCTCCACTTT. Protein sequence: CASSQGLAEYSPLHF.

This chain links TRBV27 with TRBJ1-4, with 12 bases that match TRBD1. This CDR3 is built from 18 residues. CDR1 is MNHEY and CDR2 is SMNVEV in the germline V gene (reference sequence). V lost 0 bases, J lost 5 bases, and 7 bases stayed unmatched. The CDR3 is CASSLSGTGGDTNEKLFF. CDR3 nucleotide sequence: TGTGCCAGCAGTTTATCGGGGACAGGGGGCGATACAAATGAAAAACTGTTTTTT.

DNA for the CDR3: TGTGCCAGTAGTATCCAAGGACAGGGTAATGGCTACACCTTC. Residues: CASSIQGQGNGYTF. The chain is built from TRBV19 and TRBJ1-2, with 8 bases identical to TRBD1. In germline, CDR1 is LNHDA, CDR2 SQIVND (reference sequence). Germline trimming cut 3 bases from V and 6 bases from J; bases unmatched to any gene: 6. The CDR3 is made up of 14 amino acids.

The rearrangement joins TRBV7-2 to TRBJ1-1; maybe TRBD1 (5 bases). Trimming left V 1 base short and J 4 bases short, with 7 bases between. CDR3 length equals 13 residues. Germline V gene data show CDR1 as SGHTA and CDR2 as FQGNSA. The CDR3 region is CASSLEGVTEAFF. The CDR3 coding sequence is TGTGCCAGCAGCTTAGAAGGGGTCACTGAAGCTTTCTTT. The variable domain in full, completed from reference TRBV7-2 and TRBJ1-1, reads GAGVSQSPSNKVTEKGKDVELRCDPISGHTALYWYRQSLGQGLEFLIYFQGNSAPDKSGLPSDRFSAERTGGSVSTLTIQRTQQEDSAVYLCASSLEGVTEAFFGQGTRLTVV.

The genes are TRBV28 and TRBJ1-6; D remains unclear. This CDR3 contains 14 residues. Germline loops: CDR1 MDHEN, CDR2 SYDVKM. Trimming shortened V by 4 bases and J by 8 bases, and 12 bases separated the two germline ends. The CDR3 sequence: CASSYEGKYSPLHF. Written as DNA, the CDR3 is TGTGCCAGCAGTTATGAGGGTAAGTATTCACCCCTCCACTTT.

The chain employs TRBV19 and TRBJ1-5; a possible D gene is TRBD1 (5 bases). The CDR3 has 16 amino acids. In germline, CDR1 is LNHDA, CDR2 SQIVND (reference sequence). Trimming cost V 4 bases and J 0 bases, with 13 bases left between them. CDR3 sequence: CASSNLGTLSNQPQHF. The CDR3 region has the DNA TGTGCCAGTAGTAACCTCGGGACCCTTAGCAATCAGCCCCAGCATTTT.

The chain carries TRBV11-3 and TRBJ1-4; D not resolved. Germline V gene lookup returns CDR1 SGHNT and CDR2 YENEEA. V lost 1 base to trimming and J lost 3 bases, with 6 bases between them. This CDR3 spans 14 amino acids. The CDR3 sequence: CASSLADPNEKLFF. In DNA, the CDR3 is TGTGCCAGCAGCTTAGCAGATCCTAATGAAAAACTGTTTTTT.